A single T cell receptor beta chain is shown here with its context. Primers: 60 Vbeta forward and 13 Jbeta reverse. Sequencing used immunoSEQ multiplex PCR; TCRdb keeps in-frame clones, though not all of them. The sample has 100,000 or so clones, about three quarters seen once. This specimen comes from a study of cytomegalovirus exposure and HLA in healthy donors. When sampled, the donors appeared nominally healthy, though they likely had unrecorded immune exposures. This receptor was identified in a man aged 40-49 years in good health and CMV-seronegative. The sequencing sample was made of PBMCs.

CDR3 bases: TGTGCCAGTAGTATATATGAGACAGGGGCTAATTCACCCCTCCACTTT. It specifies CASSIYETGANSPLHF. The chain couples TRBV19 to TRBJ1-6, with 8 bases lining up with TRBD1. The length of the CDR3 is 16 residues. CDR1 LNHDA and CDR2 SQIVND come from the germline V gene (reference sequence). J lost 6 bases, V lost 2 bases, and 6 bases had no gene match.